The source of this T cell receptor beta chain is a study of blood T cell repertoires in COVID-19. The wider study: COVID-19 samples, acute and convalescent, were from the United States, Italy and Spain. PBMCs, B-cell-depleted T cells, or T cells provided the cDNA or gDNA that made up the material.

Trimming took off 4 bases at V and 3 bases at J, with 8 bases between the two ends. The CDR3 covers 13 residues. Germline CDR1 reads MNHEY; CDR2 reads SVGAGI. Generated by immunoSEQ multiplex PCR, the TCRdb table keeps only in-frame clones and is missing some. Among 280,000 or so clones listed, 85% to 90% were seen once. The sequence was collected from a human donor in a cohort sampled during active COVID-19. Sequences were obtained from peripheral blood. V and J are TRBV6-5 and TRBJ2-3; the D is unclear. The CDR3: CASSSPLTDTQYF. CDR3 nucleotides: TGTGCCAGCAGTTCCCCGTTGACAGATACGCAGTATTTT.